This paragraph covers one T cell receptor beta chain sequence. One entry per CDR3 protein, called by TCRdb with MiXCR from the RT-PCR reads. This table holds hundreds of thousands of distinct CDR3 sequences, 13% to 15% found once. The sequence was collected from a female donor in good health, serving as a healthy control. Material: memory CD4+ T cells from blood.

DNA for the CDR3: TGTGCCAGCAGCTTAATCGGGGGGGCAGATACGCAGTATTTT. Translating gives CASSLIGGADTQYF. The J gene is TRBJ2-3, the V gene TRBV7-2; TRBD2 matches 8 bases. The J segment lost 4 bases and the V segment lost 2 bases, leaving 2 bases of the junction unmatched. The length of the CDR3 is 14 residues. CDR1 and CDR2 (germline): SGHTA, FQGNSA. Full variable domain (outside the CDR3, taken from reference TRBV7-2 and TRBJ2-3): GAGVSQSPSNKVTEKGKDVELRCDPISGHTALYWYRQSLGQGLEFLIYFQGNSAPDKSGLPSDRFSAERTGGSVSTLTIQRTQQEDSAVYLCASSLIGGADTQYFGPGTRLTVL.